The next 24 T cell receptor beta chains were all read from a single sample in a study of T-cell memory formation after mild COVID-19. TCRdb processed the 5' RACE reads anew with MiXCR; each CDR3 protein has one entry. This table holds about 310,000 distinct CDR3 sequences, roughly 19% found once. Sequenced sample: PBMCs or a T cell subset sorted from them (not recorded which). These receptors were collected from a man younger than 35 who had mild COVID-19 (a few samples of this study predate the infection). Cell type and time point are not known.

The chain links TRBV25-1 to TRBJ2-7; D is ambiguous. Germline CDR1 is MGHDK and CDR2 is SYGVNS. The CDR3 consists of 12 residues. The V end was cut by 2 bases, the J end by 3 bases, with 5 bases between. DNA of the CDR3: TGTGCCAGCAGTGAAAACCTCTACGAGCAGTACTTC. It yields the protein CASSENLYEQYF.

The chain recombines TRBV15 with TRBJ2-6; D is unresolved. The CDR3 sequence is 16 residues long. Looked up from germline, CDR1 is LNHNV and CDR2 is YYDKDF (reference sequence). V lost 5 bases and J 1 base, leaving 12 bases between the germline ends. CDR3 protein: CATSSRPVSGANVLTF. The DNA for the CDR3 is TGTGCCACCAGCTCCCGCCCCGTATCTGGGGCCAACGTCCTGACTTTC.

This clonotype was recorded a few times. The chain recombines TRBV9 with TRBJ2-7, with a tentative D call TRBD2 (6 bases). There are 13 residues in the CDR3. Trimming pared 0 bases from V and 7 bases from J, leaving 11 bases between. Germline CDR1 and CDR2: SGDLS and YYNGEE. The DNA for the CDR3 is TGTGCCAGCAGCGTAGATCCCGCGGGGGAGCAGTACGTC. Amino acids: CASSVDPAGEQYV.

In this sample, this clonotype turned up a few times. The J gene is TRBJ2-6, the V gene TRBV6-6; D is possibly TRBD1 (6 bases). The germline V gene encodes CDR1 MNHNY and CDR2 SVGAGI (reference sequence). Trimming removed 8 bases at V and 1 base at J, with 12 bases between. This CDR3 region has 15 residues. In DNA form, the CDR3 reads TGTGCCAGCCAGAATACAGGGTCTGGGGCCAACGTCCTGACTTTC. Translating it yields CASQNTGSGANVLTF.

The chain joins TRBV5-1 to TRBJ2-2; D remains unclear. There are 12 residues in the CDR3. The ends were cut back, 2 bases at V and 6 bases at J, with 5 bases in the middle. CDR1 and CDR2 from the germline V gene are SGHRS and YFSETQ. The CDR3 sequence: CASSFDPGELFF. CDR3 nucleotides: TGCGCCAGCAGCTTCGATCCCGGGGAGCTGTTTTTT.

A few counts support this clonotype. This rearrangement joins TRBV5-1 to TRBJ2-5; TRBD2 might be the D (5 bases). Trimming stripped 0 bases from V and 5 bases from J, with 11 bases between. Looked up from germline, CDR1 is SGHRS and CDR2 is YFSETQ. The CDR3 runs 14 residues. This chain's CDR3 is CASSLGRPGETQYF. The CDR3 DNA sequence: TGCGCCAGCAGCTTGGGCCGCCCGGGGGAGACCCAGTACTTC.

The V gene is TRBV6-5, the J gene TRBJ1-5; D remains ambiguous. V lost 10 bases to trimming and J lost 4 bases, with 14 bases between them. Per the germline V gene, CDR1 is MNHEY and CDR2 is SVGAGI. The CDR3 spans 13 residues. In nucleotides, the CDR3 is TGTGCCACCTCCGTGAGGGCGAATCAGCCCCAGCATTTT. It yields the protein CATSVRANQPQHF.

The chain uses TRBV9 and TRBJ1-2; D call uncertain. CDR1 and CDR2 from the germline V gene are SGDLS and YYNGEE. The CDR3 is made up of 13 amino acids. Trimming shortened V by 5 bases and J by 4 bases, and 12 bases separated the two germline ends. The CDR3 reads CASRGTTSYGYTF. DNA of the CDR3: TGTGCCAGCAGGGGTACTACTTCCTATGGCTACACCTTC. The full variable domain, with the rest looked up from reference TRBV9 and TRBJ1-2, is DSGVTQTPKHLITATGQRVTLRCSPRSGDLSVYWYQQSLDQGLQFLIQYYNGEERAKGNILERFSAQQFPDLHSELNLSSLELGDSALYFCASRGTTSYGYTFGSGTRLTVV.

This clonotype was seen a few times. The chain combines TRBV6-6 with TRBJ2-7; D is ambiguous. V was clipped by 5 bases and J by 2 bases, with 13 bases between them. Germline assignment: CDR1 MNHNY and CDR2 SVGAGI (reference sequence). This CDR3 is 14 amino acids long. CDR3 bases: TGTGCCAGCAGTCCCCGGGCCCTAGCCTACGAGCAGTACGTC. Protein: CASSPRALAYEQYV.

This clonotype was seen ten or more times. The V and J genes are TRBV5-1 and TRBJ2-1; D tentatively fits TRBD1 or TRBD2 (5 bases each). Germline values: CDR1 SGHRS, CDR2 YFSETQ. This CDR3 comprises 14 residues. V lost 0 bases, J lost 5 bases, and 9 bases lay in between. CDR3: CASSLGDLHNEQFF. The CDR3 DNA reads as TGCGCCAGCAGCTTGGGGGACCTCCACAATGAGCAGTTCTTC.

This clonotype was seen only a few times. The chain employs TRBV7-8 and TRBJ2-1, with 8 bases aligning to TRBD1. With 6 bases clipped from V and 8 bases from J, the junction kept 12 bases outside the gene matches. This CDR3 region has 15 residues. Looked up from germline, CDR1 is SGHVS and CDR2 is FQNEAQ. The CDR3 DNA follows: TGTGCCAGCAGACCCGCCCGGACAGGGTATCATGAGCAGTTCTTC. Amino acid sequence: CASRPARTGYHEQFF.

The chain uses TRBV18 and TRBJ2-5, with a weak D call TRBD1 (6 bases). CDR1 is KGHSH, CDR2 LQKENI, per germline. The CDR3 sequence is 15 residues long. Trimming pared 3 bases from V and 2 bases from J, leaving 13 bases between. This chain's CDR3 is CASSPPDSQQETQYF. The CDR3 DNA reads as TGTGCCAGCTCACCTCCGGACAGCCAACAAGAGACCCAGTACTTC.

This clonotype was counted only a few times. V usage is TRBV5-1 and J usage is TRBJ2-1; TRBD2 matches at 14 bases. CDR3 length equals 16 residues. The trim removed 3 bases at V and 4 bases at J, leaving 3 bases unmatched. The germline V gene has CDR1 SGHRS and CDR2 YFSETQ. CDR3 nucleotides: TGCGCCAGCAGCTCCAGACTAGCGGGGGGGTACAATGAGCAGTTCTTC. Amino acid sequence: CASSSRLAGGYNEQFF. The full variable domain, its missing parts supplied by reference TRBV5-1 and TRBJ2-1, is KAGVTQTPRYLIKTRGQQVTLSCSPISGHRSVSWYQQTPGQGLQFLFEYFSETQRNKGNFPGRFSGRQFSNSRSEMNVSTLELGDSALYLCASSSRLAGGYNEQFFGPGTRLTVL.

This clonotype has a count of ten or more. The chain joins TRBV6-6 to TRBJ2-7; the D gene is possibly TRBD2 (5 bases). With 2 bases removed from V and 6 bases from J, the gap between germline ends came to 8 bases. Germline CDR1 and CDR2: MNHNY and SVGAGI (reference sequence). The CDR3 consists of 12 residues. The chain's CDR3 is CASSYVGGEQYF. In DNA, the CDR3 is TGTGCCAGCAGTTACGTTGGAGGCGAGCAGTACTTC.

Written as DNA, the CDR3 is TGTGCCAGCAGCTGGAAGGGGGGCACAGATACGCAGTATTTT. Translated: CASSWKGGTDTQYF. The chain has TRBV7-9 and TRBJ2-3, with D possibly matching TRBD1 (6 bases). This CDR3 region has 14 residues. The V end lost 4 bases, the J end lost 1 base, and 9 bases lay between the germline ends. CDR1 and CDR2 (germline): SEHNR, FQNEAQ (reference sequence).

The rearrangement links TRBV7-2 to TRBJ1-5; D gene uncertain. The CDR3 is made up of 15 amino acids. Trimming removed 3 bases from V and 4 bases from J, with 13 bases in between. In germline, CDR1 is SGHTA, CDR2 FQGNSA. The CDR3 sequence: CASSFGRGENQPQHF. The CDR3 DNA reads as TGTGCCAGCAGCTTCGGACGTGGGGAGAATCAGCCCCAGCATTTT.

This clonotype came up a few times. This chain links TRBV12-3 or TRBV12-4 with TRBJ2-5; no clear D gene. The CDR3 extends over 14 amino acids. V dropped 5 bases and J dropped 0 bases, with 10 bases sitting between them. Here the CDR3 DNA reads TGTGCCAGCAGTGGCTACTCGTACCAAGAGACCCAGTACTTC. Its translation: CASSGYSYQETQYF.

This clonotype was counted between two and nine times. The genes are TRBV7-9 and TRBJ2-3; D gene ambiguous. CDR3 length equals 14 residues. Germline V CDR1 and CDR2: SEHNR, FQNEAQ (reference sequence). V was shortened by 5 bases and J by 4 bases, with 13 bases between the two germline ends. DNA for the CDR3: TGTGCCAGCAGCCCTCCTGCCCGGCCAGATACGCAGTATTTT. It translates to CASSPPARPDTQYF. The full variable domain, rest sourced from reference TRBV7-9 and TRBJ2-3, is DTGVSQNPRHKITKRGQNVTFRCDPISEHNRLYWYRQTLGQGPEFLTYFQNEAQLEKSRLLSDRFSAERPKGSFSTLEIQRTEQGDSAMYLCASSPPARPDTQYFGPGTRLTVL.

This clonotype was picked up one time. CDR3 sequence: CASSSEGGTGGYTF. The CDR3 DNA sequence: TGTGCCAGCAGTTCCGAGGGGGGAACAGGTGGCTACACCTTC. The V gene is TRBV12-3 or TRBV12-4, the J gene TRBJ1-2; weak D call: TRBD1 (6 bases). The V gene lost 4 bases and the J gene lost 7 bases, with 16 bases spanning the gap. The CDR3 loop spans 14 amino acids.

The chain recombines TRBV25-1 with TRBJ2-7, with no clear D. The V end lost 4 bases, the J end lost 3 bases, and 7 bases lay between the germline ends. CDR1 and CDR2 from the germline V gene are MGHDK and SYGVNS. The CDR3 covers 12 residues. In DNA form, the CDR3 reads TGTGCCAGCAGTGTTCTTAACTACGAGCAGTACTTC. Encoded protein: CASSVLNYEQYF.

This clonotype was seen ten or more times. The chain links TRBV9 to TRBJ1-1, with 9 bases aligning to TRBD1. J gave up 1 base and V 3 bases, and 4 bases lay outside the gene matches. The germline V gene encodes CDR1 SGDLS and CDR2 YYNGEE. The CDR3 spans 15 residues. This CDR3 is CASSAGTGSNTEAFF. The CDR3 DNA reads TGTGCCAGCAGCGCCGGGACAGGGTCGAACACTGAAGCTTTCTTT.

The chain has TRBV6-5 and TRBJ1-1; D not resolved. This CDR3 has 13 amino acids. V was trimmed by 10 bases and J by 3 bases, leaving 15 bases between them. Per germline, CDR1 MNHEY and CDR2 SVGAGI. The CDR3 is CATRTGRYTEAFF. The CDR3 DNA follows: TGTGCCACCAGAACGGGTCGGTACACTGAAGCTTTCTTT.

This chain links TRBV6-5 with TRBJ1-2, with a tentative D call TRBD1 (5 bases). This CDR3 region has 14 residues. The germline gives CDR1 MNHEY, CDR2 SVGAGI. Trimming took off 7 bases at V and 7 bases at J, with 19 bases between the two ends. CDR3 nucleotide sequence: TGTGCCAGCACCCAATCCTGGCAGGGCTTTGGCTACACCTTC. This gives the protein CASTQSWQGFGYTF.

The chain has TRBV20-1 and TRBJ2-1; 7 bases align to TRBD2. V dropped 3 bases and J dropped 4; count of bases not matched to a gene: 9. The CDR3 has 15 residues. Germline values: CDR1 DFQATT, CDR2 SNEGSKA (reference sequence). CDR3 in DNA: TGCAGTGCTAGGGGAGGGCAGGGCTTTTACAATGAGCAGTTCTTC. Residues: CSARGGQGFYNEQFF.